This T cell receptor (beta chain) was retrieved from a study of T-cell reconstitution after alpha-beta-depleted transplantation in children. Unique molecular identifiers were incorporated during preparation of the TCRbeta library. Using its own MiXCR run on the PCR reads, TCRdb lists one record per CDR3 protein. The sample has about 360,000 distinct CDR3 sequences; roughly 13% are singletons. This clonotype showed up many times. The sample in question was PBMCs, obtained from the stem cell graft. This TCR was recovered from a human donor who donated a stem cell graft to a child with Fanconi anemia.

The CDR3 region has the DNA TGTGCCACCCACGCGGGACAGGGAATCGGGGAGCTGTTTTTT. It yields the protein CATHAGQGIGELFF. This chain joins TRBV15 and TRBJ2-2, with 9 bases identical to TRBD1. Trimming removed 8 bases from V and 7 bases from J; junction bases left unmatched: 8. This CDR3 has 14 amino acids. Germline V CDR1 and CDR2: LNHNV, YYDKDF (reference sequence).